This TCR beta chain was sequenced for a study of T-cell memory formation after mild COVID-19. Using its own MiXCR run on the 5' RACE reads, TCRdb lists one record per CDR3 protein. The sample contains about 430,000 distinct CDR3 sequences, about a sixth of which appear only once. Remarks on this clonotype: As yet, its antigen is unknown.

CDR3 size: 14 residues. The germline V gene encodes CDR1 LNHNV and CDR2 YYDKDF (reference sequence). V lost 0 bases, J lost 10 bases, and 10 bases lay in between. Whole-study results and caveats: From day 15 to 85, contracting clones were balanced between CD4 and CD8, whereas later expanders leaned toward CD4+.

The chain is built from TRBV15 and TRBJ1-6; D unclear. This TCR was recovered from a man aged 18 to 29 who had mild COVID-19 (a few samples of this study predate the infection). Cell type and time point are not known. Sequencing was performed on PBMCs or a T cell subset sorted from them (not recorded which). This CDR3 is CATSREDGFSPLHF. The CDR3 coding sequence is TGTGCCACCAGCAGAGAGGACGGGTTCTCACCCCTCCACTTT.